Below, 6 T cell receptor beta chains from the same sample are listed, as sequenced in a study of blood T cell repertoires in COVID-19 (dated by TCRdb to 2019 to 2021). Libraries were prepared through the immunoSEQ multiplex PCR assay. Held by TCRdb, this immuneACCESS table contains in-frame sequences only and omits some clones. Under half of the omission traces to an unresolved V gene where checked; the cause of the rest is unknown. For this sample there are around 150,000 clones; around 76% appear just once. Of the sample, 4.2% is held by the ten largest clones. Sequenced material: peripheral blood. These receptors were obtained from a man between 60 and 75 years old with acute or convalescent COVID-19.

The DNA for the CDR3 is TGTGCCAGCAGGCGGGAGGAGGGTGGCTACACCTTC. This codes for CASRREEGGYTF. The chain couples TRBV2 to TRBJ1-2; D gene unclear. This CDR3 has 12 residues. CDR1 SNHLY and CDR2 FYNNEI come from the germline V gene. Trimming removed 6 bases from V and 7 bases from J, with 12 bases in between.

The sample holds one count of this clone. The gene calls are TRBV2 and TRBJ2-7, with a tentative D call TRBD2 (5 bases). Germline V gene lookup returns CDR1 SNHLY and CDR2 FYNNEI. Trimming removed 4 bases from V and 3 bases from J, with 16 bases in between. This CDR3 is 15 amino acids long. This CDR3 reads CASSVSDPGGYEQYF. The CDR3 DNA reads TGTGCCAGCAGTGTATCAGACCCCGGAGGCTACGAGCAGTACTTC.

This chain uses TRBV10-3 with TRBJ1-2; D unclear. Looked up from germline, CDR1 is ENHRY and CDR2 is SYGVKD. The CDR3 contains 13 residues. V lost 4 bases and J lost 4, with 10 bases in between. CDR3 residues: CAISGQATYGYTF. The CDR3 coding sequence is TGTGCCATCAGTGGTCAGGCTACCTATGGCTACACCTTC.

The J gene is TRBJ2-3, the V gene TRBV10-2, with 11 positions matching TRBD2. The ends lost 3 bases at V and 6 bases at J; junction bases unmatched: 5. The CDR3 contains 15 residues. Per the germline V gene, CDR1 is WSHSY and CDR2 is SAAADI. CDR3 nucleotide sequence: TGCGCCAGCAGTGAACCTAGCGGGGGGAGGGATACGCAGTATTTT. Translated, it gives CASSEPSGGRDTQYF.

V gene TRBV30 combines with J gene TRBJ2-7; D perhaps matches TRBD1 (8 bases). This CDR3 spans 16 amino acids. The germline V gene has CDR1 GTSNPN and CDR2 SVGIG (reference sequence). V was clipped by 3 bases and J by 2 bases, with 20 bases between them. Written as DNA, the CDR3 is TGTGCCTGGAGGAGGACAGGGCGACTAGCTCCCTACGAGCAGTACTTC. Protein: CAWRRTGRLAPYEQYF.

The chain is built from TRBV4-2 and TRBJ2-2; no clear D. Deletions cut 0 bases from V and 5 bases from J, with 16 bases between. The CDR3 has 17 residues. Germline CDR1 reads LGHNA; CDR2 reads YNFKEQ. This CDR3 reads CASSQDDQTLETGELFF. CDR3 in DNA: TGTGCCAGCAGCCAAGATGATCAGACCCTAGAGACCGGGGAGCTGTTTTTT.